These 12 T cell receptor beta chains were all obtained from the same sample, sequenced in a study of immune evolution from preneoplasia to lung adenocarcinoma (dated by TCRdb to the early 2020s). Library method: the immunoSEQ multiplex PCR assay. This is the immuneACCESS table as TCRdb keeps it, with only in-frame sequences that have V and J called. A part of the clones is gone; compared with another copy, unresolved V genes explain less than half, and the rest is unexplained. For this sample there are about 6,500 clones; around 69% appear just once. The top ten clones comprise around 10% of the sample. The specimen was FFPE lung adenocarcinoma in situ tissue. What the cell subset or site label conveys for this sample: preinvasive adenocarcinoma in situ (AIS). These receptors came from a donor at least 70 years old with lung adenocarcinoma.

This clone came up a few times. The chain recombines TRBV30 with TRBJ1-2, with 8 bases lining up with TRBD1. The germline CDR1 and CDR2 sequences are GTSNPN and SVGIG (reference sequence). The CDR3 is 14 amino acids. The J segment lost 4 bases and the V segment lost 3 bases, leaving 7 bases of the junction unmatched. The CDR3, as DNA: TGTGCCTGGAGGAACACAGGGGGAAGCTATGGCTACACCTTC. It encodes CAWRNTGGSYGYTF.

The rearrangement uses TRBV6-1 and TRBJ1-3; D is unresolved. The CDR3 spans 15 residues. V lost 3 bases and J 2 bases, leaving 11 bases between the germline ends. Germline loops: CDR1 MNHNS, CDR2 SASEGT. DNA for the CDR3: TGTGCCAGCAGTGATGGAGAAGCCGCTGGAAACACCATATATTTT. Protein product: CASSDGEAAGNTIYF.

About this clone: Relative to the germline gene, one junction end is altered; a read error may explain this. This chain connects TRBV5-1 to TRBJ1-1; the D gene is possibly TRBD1 (5 bases). This CDR3 has 13 residues. CDR1 and CDR2 (germline): SGHRS, YFSETQ. The CDR3 nucleotides read TGCGCCAGCAGCTTTGGGGCGCTGTCTGAGGCTTTCTTT. Protein: CASSFGALSEAFF.

The gene calls are TRBV10-2 and TRBJ1-2; D is undetermined. V was pared by 3 bases and J by 1 base, with 6 bases between. The CDR3 spans 13 residues. CDR1 and CDR2 (germline): WSHSY, SAAADI. This chain's CDR3 is CASSDGVNYGYTF. The CDR3 bases are TGCGCCAGCAGTGATGGGGTTAACTATGGCTACACCTTC.

The chain combines TRBV6-5 with TRBJ1-1; D unresolved. CDR3 length: 13 amino acids. Germline loops: CDR1 MNHEY, CDR2 SVGAGI. V was clipped by 6 bases and J by 1 base, with 9 bases between them. CDR3 bases: TGTGCCAGCAGGGTGAGGACGAACACTGAAGCTTTCTTT. This sequence encodes CASRVRTNTEAFF.

CDR3 sequence reads: CASGKGQPDTQYF. The CDR3 DNA follows: TGTGCTAGTGGTAAGGGACAGCCAGATACGCAGTATTTT. This chain joins TRBV12-5 and TRBJ2-3, with TRBD1 matching over 7 bases. With 5 bases clipped from V and 4 bases from J, the junction kept 3 bases outside the gene matches. The V gene's germline CDR1 is LGHNT and CDR2 FRNRAP. The CDR3 is 13 residues long. Supplemented by reference TRBV12-5 and TRBJ2-3, the full variable domain reads DARVTQTPRHKVTEMGQEVTMRCQPILGHNTVFWYRQTMMQGLELLAYFRNRAPLDDSGMPKDRFSAEMPDATLATLKIQPSEPRDSAVYFCASGKGQPDTQYFGPGTRLTVL.

V usage is TRBV11-2 and J usage is TRBJ1-1; D unclear. Trimming removed 1 base from V and 4 bases from J, with 7 bases in between. The CDR3 totals 13 residues. Germline V lookup: CDR1 SGHAT, CDR2 FQNNGV. The CDR3 spells CASSLGVGTEAFF. CDR3 DNA sequence: TGTGCCAGCAGCTTAGGGGTGGGCACTGAAGCTTTCTTT.

V and J are TRBV21-1 and TRBJ1-2; the table's D call TRBD1 went unverified against the DNA. TRBV21-1 is deemed a pseudogene. CDR3 length equals 14 residues. The CDR3 loop reads CASSKERTGHGYTF. The CDR3 nucleotides are TGTGCCAGCAGCAAAGAGAGAACAGGGCATGGCTACACCTTC.

There are a few counts of this clone. This sequence joins TRBV14 and TRBJ2-1; D perhaps matches TRBD2 (6 bases). This CDR3 region has 14 residues. The germline gives CDR1 SGHDN, CDR2 FVKESK. The V and J ends lost 3 bases and 8 bases respectively, with 14 bases between them. CDR3 DNA sequence: TGTGCCAGCAGCCAGGTCCGGGGGAGCTATGAGCAGTTCTTC. As protein: CASSQVRGSYEQFF.

V usage is TRBV14 and J usage is TRBJ2-3; D gene unclear. The ends were cut back, 0 bases at V and 3 bases at J, with 4 bases in the middle. The CDR3 loop spans 13 amino acids. In germline, CDR1 is SGHDN, CDR2 FVKESK. CDR3: CASSQDLTDTQYF. The CDR3 DNA follows: TGTGCCAGCAGCCAAGATCTTACAGATACGCAGTATTTT.

The chain links TRBV2 to TRBJ2-7, with a possible D match to TRBD1 (5 bases). The ends were cut back, 6 bases at V and 2 bases at J, with 14 bases in the middle. The length of the CDR3 is 14 residues. Per germline, CDR1 SNHLY and CDR2 FYNNEI. CDR3 coding DNA: TGTGCCAGCAGGAGGATGGACACCCCCTACGAGCAGTACTTC. Its protein product is CASRRMDTPYEQYF.

The rearrangement joins TRBV29-1 to TRBJ1-3, with no clear D. The CDR3 spans 13 residues. The germline V gene has CDR1 SQVTM and CDR2 ANQGSEA. The V gene lost 4 bases and the J gene lost 0 bases, with 7 bases spanning the gap. The CDR3 loop is CSVGTNSGNTIYF. In DNA, the CDR3 is TGCAGCGTTGGGACGAACTCTGGAAACACCATATATTTT.